Below, 2 T cell receptor beta chains from the same sample are listed, as sequenced in a study of T cells in Graves' hyperthyroidism and ophthalmopathy. The source material, RNA transcripts, was used to amplify TCR beta CDR3 regions. TCR CDR3 underwent first-round RT-PCR with the HTBI primer set. TCRdb independently ran MiXCR on the multiplex PCR reads; one entry per CDR3 protein. In the table there are more than 650,000 distinct CDR3 sequences, 12% to 15% of which are singletons. The sequenced sample consisted of blood. These receptors were taken from a woman aged 18-30 years with Graves' hyperthyroidism.

In its sample, this clonotype was seen many times. The chain has TRBV2 and TRBJ2-3; 9 nucleotides line up with TRBD2. V shed 3 bases and J 4 bases; nucleotides not matched to a gene: 11. Germline V gene sequence: CDR1 SNHLY, CDR2 FYNNEI. This CDR3 is 17 amino acids long. The CDR3 nucleotides are TGTGCCAGCAGTGATGGAGGGGAGTTAGCGGGAGCAGATACGCAGTATTTT. It encodes CASSDGGELAGADTQYF.

This clonotype has more than one count but fewer than ten. CDR3 bases: TGCGCCAGCAGCTTGGGGGCTAGCGGGAGGGGCTTTAGCTCCTACAATGAGCAGTTCTTC. This gives the protein CASSLGASGRGFSSYNEQFF. The chain recombines TRBV5-1 with TRBJ2-1, with TRBD2 matching over 12 bases. Germline CDR1 is SGHRS and CDR2 is YFSETQ. The CDR3 length is 20 residues. Trimming removed 0 bases from V and 0 bases from J; junction bases left unmatched: 10.